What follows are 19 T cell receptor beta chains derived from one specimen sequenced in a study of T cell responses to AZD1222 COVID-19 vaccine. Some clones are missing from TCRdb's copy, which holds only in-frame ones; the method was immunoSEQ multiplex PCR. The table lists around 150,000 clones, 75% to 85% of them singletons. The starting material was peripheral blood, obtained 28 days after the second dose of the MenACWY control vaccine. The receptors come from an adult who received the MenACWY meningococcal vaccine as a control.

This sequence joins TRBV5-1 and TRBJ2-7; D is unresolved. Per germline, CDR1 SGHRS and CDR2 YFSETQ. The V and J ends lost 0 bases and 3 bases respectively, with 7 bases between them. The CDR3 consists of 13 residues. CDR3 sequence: CASSLEGIYEQYF. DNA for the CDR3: TGCGCCAGCAGCTTGGAAGGAATCTACGAGCAGTACTTC.

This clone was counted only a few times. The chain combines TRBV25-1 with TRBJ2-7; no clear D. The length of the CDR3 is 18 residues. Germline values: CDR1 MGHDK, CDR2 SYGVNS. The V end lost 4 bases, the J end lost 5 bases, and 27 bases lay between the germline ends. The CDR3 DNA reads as TGTGCCAGCAGTGCCCCCGAAAGAACCCTGGCCGGATTGGACGAGCAGTACTTC. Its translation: CASSAPERTLAGLDEQYF.

CDR3 nucleotides: TGTGCCACCAGTGATTGGGGGACAGCTGATTTTCCATACGCGAACACCGGGGAGCTGTTTTTT. It specifies CATSDWGTADFPYANTGELFF. V gene TRBV24-1 combines with J gene TRBJ2-2, with 7 bases fitting TRBD1. This CDR3 contains 21 residues. J was trimmed by 0 bases and V by 2 bases; bases with no gene match: 17. CDR1 is KGHDR, CDR2 SFDVKD, per germline.

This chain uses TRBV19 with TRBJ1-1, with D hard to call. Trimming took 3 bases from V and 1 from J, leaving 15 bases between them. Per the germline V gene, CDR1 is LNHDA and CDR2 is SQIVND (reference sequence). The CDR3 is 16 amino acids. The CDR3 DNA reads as TGTGCCAGTAGTATTGGCCTAGAATGGGCGAACACTGAAGCTTTCTTT. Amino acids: CASSIGLEWANTEAFF. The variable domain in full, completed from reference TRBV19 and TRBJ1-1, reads DGGITQSPKYLFRKEGQNVTLSCEQNLNHDAMYWYRQDPGQGLRLIYYSQIVNDFQKGDIAEGYSVSREKKESFPLTVTSAQKNPTAFYLCASSIGLEWANTEAFFGQGTRLTVV.

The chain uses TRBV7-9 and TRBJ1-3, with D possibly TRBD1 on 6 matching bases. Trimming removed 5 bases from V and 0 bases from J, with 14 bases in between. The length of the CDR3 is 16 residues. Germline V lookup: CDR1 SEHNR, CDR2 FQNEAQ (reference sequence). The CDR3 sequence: CASSLAGQYSGNTIYF. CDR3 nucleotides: TGTGCCAGCAGCCTCGCCGGACAGTACTCTGGAAACACCATATATTTT.

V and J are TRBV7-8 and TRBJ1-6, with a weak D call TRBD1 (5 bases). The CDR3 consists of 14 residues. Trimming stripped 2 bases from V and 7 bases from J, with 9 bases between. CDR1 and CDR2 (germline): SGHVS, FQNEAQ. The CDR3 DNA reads TGTGCCAGCAGCTTAAGACAGCAAAATTCACCCCTCCACTTT. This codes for CASSLRQQNSPLHF.

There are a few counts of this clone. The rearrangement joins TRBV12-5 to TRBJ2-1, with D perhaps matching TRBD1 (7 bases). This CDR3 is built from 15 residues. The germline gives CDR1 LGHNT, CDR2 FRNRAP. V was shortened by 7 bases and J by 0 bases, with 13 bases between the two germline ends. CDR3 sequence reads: CASAAGQSSYNEQFF. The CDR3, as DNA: TGTGCTAGTGCCGCGGGACAGAGCTCCTACAATGAGCAGTTCTTC.

This CDR3 reads CASSPRGTGFNSPLHF. Written as DNA, the CDR3 is TGCGCCAGCAGCCCTCGAGGGACAGGGTTCAATTCACCCCTCCACTTT. The gene calls are TRBV5-1 and TRBJ1-6; 9 bases map to TRBD1. The J segment lost 7 bases and the V segment lost 4 bases, leaving 9 bases of the junction unmatched. CDR1 SGHRS and CDR2 YFSETQ come from the germline V gene. The CDR3 consists of 16 residues.

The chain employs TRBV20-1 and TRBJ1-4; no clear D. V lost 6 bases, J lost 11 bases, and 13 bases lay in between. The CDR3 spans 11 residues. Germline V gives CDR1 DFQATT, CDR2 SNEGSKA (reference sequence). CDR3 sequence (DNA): TGCAGTGCATCCGACCCTGGGAAACTGTTTTTT. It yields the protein CSASDPGKLFF.

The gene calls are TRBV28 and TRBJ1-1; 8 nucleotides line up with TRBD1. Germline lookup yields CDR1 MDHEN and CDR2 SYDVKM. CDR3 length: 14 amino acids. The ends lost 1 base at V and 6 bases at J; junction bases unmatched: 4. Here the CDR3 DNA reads TGTGCCAGCAGTTTATCCAGGGGGCTGGCTGAAGCTTTCTTT. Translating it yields CASSLSRGLAEAFF. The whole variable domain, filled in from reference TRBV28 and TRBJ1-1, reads DVKVTQSSRYLVKRTGEKVFLECVQDMDHENMFWYRQDPGLGLRLIYFSYDVKMKEKGDIPEGYSVSREKKERFSLILESASTNQTSMYLCASSLSRGLAEAFFGQGTRLTVV.

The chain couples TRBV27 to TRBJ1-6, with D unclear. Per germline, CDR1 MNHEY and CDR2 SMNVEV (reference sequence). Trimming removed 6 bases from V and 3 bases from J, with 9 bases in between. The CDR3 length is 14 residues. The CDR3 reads CASRGTDYNSPLHF. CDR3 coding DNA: TGTGCCAGCAGGGGTACGGACTATAATTCACCCCTCCACTTT.

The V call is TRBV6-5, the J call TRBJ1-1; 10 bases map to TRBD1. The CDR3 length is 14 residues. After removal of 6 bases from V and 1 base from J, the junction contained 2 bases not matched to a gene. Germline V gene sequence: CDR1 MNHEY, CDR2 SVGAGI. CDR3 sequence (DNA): TGTGCCAGCAGGGACAGGGGGGCGAACACTGAAGCTTTCTTT. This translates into CASRDRGANTEAFF.

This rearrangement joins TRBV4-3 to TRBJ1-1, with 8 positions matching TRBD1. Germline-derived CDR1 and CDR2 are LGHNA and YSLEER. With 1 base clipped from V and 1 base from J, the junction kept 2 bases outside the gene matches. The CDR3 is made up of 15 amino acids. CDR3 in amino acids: CASSQVTGGNTEAFF. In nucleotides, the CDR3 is TGCGCCAGCAGCCAAGTAACAGGGGGGAACACTGAAGCTTTCTTT.

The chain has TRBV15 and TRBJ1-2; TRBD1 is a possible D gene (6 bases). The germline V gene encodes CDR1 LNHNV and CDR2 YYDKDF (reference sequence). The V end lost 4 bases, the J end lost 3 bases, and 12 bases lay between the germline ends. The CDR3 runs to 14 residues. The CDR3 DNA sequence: TGTGCCACCAGCATTGACAGGACCCACTATGGCTACACCTTC. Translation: CATSIDRTHYGYTF.

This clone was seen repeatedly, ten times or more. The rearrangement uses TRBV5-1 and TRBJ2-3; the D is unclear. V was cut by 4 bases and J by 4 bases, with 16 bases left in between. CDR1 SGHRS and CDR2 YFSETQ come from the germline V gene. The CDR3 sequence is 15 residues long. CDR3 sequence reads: CASSLISAYSDTQYF. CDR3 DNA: TGCGCCAGCAGCCTAATTTCAGCATATTCAGATACGCAGTATTTT.

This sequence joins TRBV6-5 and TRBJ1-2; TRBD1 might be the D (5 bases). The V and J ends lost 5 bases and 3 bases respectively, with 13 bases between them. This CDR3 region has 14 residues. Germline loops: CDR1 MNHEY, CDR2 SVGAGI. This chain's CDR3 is CASSPQGVHYGYTF. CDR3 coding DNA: TGTGCCAGCAGTCCCCAAGGGGTTCACTATGGCTACACCTTC.

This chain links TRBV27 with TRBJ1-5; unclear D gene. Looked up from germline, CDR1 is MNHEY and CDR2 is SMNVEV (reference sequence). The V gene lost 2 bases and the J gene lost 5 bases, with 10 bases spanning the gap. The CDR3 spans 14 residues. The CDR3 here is CASSLGGADQPQHF. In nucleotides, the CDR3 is TGTGCCAGCAGTTTAGGCGGCGCCGATCAGCCCCAGCATTTT.

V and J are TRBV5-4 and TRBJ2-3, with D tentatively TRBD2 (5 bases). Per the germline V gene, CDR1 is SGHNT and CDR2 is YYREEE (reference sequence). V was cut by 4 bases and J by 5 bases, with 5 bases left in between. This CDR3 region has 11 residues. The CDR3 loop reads CASSRGDTQYF. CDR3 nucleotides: TGTGCCAGCAGCCGGGGAGATACGCAGTATTTT.

The DNA for the CDR3 is TGTGCCAGTAGTAGGCAGGGGGCAGGTGAAGCTTTCTTT. Translating gives CASSRQGAGEAFF. The chain uses TRBV19 and TRBJ1-1; TRBD1 matches at 8 bases. The germline V gene encodes CDR1 LNHDA and CDR2 SQIVND (reference sequence). J gave up 7 bases and V 4 bases, and 5 bases lay outside the gene matches. The CDR3 spans 13 residues.